The rows below give T cell receptor beta chains drawn from one sample of a study of blood T cell repertoires in COVID-19. Here immunoSEQ multiplex PCR was the method, and the copy in TCRdb shows in-frame clones only, minus some. The data contain more than 300,000 clones, roughly 88% of them seen just once; the ten biggest clones take up 1.5% to 2%. The specimen was peripheral blood. These receptors were collected from a woman aged 25 to 45 with COVID-19, enrolled during active disease. CDR3s include the opening cysteine and the closing phenylalanine or tryptophan. D genes are given only for firm matches.

TRBJ2-2 TRBD1 TRBV10-1 CASSAPGTGSGELFF TGCGCCAGCAGTGCCCCCGGGACAGGGTCCGGGGAGCTGTTTTTT
TRBJ1-6 TRBD1 TRBV7-8 CASSSPGRGRRSPLHF TGTGCCAGCAGCTCCCCGGGCAGGGGGCGTCGGTCACCCCTCCACTTT
TRBJ2-3 TRBD2 TRBV2 CASRGTSGGTDTQYF TGTGCCAGCAGGGGGACTAGCGGGGGCACAGATACGCAGTATTTT
TRBJ2-2 TRBD2 TRBV6-4 CASSETSGLGELFF TGTGCCAGCAGTGAAACTAGCGGCCTGGGGGAGCTGTTTTTT
TRBJ1-1 - TRBV12-3/TRBV12-4 CASSLSGGTEAFF TGTGCCAGCAGTTTAAGCGGGGGAACTGAAGCTTTCTTT
TRBJ1-2 - TRBV6-2/TRBV6-3 CASSFGSFGGYTF TGTGCCAGCAGTTTCGGGAGCTTCGGGGGCTACACCTTC
TRBJ2-5 - TRBV15 CATSRGLEPETQYF TGTGCCACCAGCAGAGGTCTAGAACCAGAGACCCAGTACTTC
TRBJ2-5 - TRBV5-1 CASSITSQETQYF TGCGCCAGCAGTATAACTAGCCAAGAGACCCAGTACTTC
TRBJ1-2 - TRBV28 CASSLLGQAFYGYTF TGTGCCAGCAGCTTACTTGGGCAGGCCTTCTATGGCTACACCTTC
TRBJ1-2 - TRBV7-2 CASSLARPGGWGSGYTF TGTGCCAGCAGCTTAGCCCGACCCGGGGGGTGGGGCTCTGGCTACACCTTC
TRBJ2-1 TRBD1 TRBV11-2 CASSSGQGKSSYNEQFF TGTGCCAGCAGCTCCGGACAGGGGAAGAGCTCCTACAATGAGCAGTTCTTC
TRBJ2-5 TRBD1 TRBV6-1 CASSEWRQGAGETQYF TGTGCCAGCAGTGAATGGAGGCAGGGGGCGGGGGAGACCCAGTACTTC